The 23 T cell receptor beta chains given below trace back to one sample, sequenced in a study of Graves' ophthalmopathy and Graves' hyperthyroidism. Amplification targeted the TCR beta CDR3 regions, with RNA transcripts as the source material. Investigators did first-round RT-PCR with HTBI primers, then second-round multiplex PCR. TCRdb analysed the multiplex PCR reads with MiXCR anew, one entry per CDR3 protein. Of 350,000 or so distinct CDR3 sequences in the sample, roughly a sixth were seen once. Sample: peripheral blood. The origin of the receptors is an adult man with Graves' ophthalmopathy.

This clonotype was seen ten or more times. CDR3 sequence: CASSPLPGTLSYEQYF. The CDR3 nucleotides are TGTGCCAGCAGTCCATTGCCCGGGACTCTGTCCTACGAGCAGTACTTC. V gene TRBV6-1 combines with J gene TRBJ2-7, with TRBD2 as a possible D gene (6 bases). Germline CDR1 MNHNS, CDR2 SASEGT. This CDR3 is built from 16 residues. Trimming took 5 bases from V and 1 from J, leaving 18 bases between them.

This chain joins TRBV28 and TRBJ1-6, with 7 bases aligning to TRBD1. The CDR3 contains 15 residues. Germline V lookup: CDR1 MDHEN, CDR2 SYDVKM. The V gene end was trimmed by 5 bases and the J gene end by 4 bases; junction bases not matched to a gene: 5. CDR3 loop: CASSAMTGYNSPLHF. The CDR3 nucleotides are TGTGCCAGCAGTGCCATGACAGGGTATAATTCACCCCTCCACTTT.

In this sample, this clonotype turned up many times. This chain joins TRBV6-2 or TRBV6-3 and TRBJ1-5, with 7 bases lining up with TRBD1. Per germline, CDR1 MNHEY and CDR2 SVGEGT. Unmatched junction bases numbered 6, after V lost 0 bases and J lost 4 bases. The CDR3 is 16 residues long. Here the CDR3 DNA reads TGTGCCAGCAGTTACTCGAGAGGCAGGGGGAATCAGCCCCAGCATTTT. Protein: CASSYSRGRGNQPQHF.

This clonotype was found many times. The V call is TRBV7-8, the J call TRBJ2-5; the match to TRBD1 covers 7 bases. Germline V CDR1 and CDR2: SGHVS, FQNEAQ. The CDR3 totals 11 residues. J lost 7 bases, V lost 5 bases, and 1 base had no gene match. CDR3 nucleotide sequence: TGTGCCAGCAGCCCAGGGGGGACCCAGTACTTC. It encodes CASSPGGTQYF.

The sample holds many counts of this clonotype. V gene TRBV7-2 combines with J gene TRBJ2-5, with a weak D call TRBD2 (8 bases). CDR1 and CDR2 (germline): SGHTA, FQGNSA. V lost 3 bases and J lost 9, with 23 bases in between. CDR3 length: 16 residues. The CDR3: CASSLAGSGTRGPQYF. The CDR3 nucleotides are TGTGCCAGCAGCTTGGCAGGTTCCGGGACTAGGGGGCCCCAGTACTTC.

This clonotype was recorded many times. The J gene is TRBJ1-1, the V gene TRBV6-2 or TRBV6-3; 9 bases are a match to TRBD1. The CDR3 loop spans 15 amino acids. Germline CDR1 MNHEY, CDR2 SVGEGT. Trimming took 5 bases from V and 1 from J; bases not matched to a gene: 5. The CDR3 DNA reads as TGTGCCAGCAGTCACAGGGGGCTGAAGAACACTGAAGCTTTCTTT. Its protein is CASSHRGLKNTEAFF.

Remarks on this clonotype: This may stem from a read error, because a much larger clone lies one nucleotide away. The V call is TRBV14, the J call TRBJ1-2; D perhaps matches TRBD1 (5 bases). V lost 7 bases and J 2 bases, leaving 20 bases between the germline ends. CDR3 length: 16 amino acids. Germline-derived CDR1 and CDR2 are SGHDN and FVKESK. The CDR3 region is CASIPYSGRGNYGYTF. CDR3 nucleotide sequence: TGTGCCAGCATCCCGTATTCCGGTAGGGGCAACTATGGCTACACCTTC.

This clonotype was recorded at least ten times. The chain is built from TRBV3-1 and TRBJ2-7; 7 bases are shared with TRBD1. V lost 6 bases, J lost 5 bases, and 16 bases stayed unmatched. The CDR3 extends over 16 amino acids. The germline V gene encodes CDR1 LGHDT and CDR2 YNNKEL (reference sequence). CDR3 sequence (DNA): TGTGCCAGCAGTCTTCGGACAGGCCGGTTGGGCGACGAGCAGTACTTC. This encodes CASSLRTGRLGDEQYF.

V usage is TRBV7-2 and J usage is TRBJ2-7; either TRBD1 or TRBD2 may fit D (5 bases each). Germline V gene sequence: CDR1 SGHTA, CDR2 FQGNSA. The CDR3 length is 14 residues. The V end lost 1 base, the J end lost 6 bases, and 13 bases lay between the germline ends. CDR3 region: CASSLGEGISEQYF. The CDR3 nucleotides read TGTGCCAGCAGCTTAGGTGAGGGGATCAGCGAGCAGTACTTC. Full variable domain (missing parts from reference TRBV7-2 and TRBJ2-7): GAGVSQSPSNKVTEKGKDVELRCDPISGHTALYWYRQSLGQGLEFLIYFQGNSAPDKSGLPSDRFSAERTGGSVSTLTIQRTQQEDSAVYLCASSLGEGISEQYFGPGTRLTVT.

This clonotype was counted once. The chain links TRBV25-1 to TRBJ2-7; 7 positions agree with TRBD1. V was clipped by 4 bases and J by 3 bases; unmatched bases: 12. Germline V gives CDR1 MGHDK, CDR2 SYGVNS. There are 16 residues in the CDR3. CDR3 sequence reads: CASSGRDRVTDYEQYF. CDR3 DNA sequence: TGTGCCAGCAGTGGTAGGGACAGAGTGACGGACTACGAGCAGTACTTC.

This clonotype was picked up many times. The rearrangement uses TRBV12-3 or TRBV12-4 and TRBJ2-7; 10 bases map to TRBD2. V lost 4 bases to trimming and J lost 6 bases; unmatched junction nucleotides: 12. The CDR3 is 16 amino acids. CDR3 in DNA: TGTGCCAGCAGTTACAAAGGCGGGCTAGCGGGAGCCGAGCAGTACTTC. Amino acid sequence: CASSYKGGLAGAEQYF.

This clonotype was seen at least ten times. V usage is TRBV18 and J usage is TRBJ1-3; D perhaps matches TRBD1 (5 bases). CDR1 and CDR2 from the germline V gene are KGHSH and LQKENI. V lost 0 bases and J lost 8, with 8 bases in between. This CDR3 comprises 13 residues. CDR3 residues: CASSPPTRDTIYF. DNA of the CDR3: TGTGCCAGCTCACCACCGACCAGGGACACCATATATTTT. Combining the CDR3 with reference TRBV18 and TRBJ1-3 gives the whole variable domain NAGVMQNPRHLVRRRGQEARLRCSPMKGHSHVYWYRQLPEEGLKFMVYLQKENIIDESGMPKERFSAEFPKEGPSILRIQQVVRGDSAAYFCASSPPTRDTIYFGEGSWLTVV.

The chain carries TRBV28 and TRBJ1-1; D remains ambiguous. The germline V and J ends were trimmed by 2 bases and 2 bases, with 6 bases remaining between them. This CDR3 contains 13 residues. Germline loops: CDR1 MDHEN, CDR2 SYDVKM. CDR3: CASSLPRNTEAFF. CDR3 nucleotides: TGTGCCAGCAGTTTACCGCGAAACACTGAAGCTTTCTTT.

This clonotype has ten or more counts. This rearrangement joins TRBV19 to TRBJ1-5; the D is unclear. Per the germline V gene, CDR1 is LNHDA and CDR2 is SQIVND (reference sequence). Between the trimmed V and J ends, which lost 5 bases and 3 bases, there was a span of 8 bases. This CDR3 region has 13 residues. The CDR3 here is CASSRQVNQPQHF. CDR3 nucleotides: TGTGCCAGTAGTCGGCAGGTCAATCAGCCCCAGCATTTT. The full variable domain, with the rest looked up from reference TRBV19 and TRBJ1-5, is DGGITQSPKYLFRKEGQNVTLSCEQNLNHDAMYWYRQDPGQGLRLIYYSQIVNDFQKGDIAEGYSVSREKKESFPLTVTSAQKNPTAFYLCASSRQVNQPQHFGDGTRLSIL.

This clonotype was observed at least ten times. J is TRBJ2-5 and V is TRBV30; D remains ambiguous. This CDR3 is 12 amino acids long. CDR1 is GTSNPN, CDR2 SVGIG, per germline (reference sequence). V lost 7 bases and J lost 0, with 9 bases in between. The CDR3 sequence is CAFQANQETQYF. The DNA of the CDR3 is TGTGCCTTCCAGGCTAACCAAGAGACCCAGTACTTC. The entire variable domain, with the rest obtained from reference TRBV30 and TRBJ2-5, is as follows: SQTIHQWPATLVQPVGSPLSLECTVEGTSNPNLYWYRQAAGRGLQLLFYSVGIGQISSEVPQNLSASRPQDRQFILSSKKLLLSDSGFYLCAFQANQETQYFGPGTRLLVL.

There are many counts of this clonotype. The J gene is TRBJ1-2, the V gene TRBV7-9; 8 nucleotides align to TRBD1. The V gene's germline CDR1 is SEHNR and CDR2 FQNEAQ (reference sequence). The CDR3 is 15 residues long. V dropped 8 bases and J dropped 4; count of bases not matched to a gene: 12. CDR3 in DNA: TGTGCCAGCCGAACCGACAGGGGAAAATTCTATGGCTACACCTTC. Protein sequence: CASRTDRGKFYGYTF.

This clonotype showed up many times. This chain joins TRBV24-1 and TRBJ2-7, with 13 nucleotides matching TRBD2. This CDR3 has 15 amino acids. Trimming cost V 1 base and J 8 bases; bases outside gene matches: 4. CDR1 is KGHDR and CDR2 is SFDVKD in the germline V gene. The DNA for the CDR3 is TGTGCCACCAGTGATTTCACCGGGACTAGCGGGAAGCAGTACTTC. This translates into CATSDFTGTSGKQYF.

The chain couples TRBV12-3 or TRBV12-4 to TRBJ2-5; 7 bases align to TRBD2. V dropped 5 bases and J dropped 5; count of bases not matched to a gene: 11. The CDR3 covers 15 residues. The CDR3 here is CASSESSGGRETQYF. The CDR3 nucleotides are TGTGCCAGCAGTGAGTCTAGCGGAGGGAGGGAGACCCAGTACTTC.

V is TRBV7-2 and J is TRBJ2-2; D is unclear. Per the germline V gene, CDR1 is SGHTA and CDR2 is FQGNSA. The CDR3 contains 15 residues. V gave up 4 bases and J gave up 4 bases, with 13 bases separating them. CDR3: CASSSRTYLTGELFF. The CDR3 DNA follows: TGTGCCAGCAGCTCTAGGACCTATCTCACCGGGGAGCTGTTTTTT.

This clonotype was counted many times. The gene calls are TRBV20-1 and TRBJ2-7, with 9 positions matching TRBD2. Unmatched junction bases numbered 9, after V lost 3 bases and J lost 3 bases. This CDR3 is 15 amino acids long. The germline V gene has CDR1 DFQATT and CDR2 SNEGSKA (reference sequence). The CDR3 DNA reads TGCAGTGCTAGGGTCCCCGGGACTAGCTTCTACGAGCAGTACTTC. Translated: CSARVPGTSFYEQYF.

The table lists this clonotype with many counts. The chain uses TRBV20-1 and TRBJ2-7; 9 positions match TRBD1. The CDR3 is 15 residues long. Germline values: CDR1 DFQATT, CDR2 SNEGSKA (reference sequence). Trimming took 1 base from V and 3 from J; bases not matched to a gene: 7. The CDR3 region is CSARGPGQGHYEQYF. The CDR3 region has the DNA TGCAGTGCTAGAGGTCCGGGACAGGGCCACTACGAGCAGTACTTC.

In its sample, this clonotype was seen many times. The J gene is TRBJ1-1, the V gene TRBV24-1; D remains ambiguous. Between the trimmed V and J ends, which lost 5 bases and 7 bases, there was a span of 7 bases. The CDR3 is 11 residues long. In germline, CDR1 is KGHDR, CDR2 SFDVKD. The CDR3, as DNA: TGTGCCACCAGTGTGGGCAGTGAAGCTTTCTTT. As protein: CATSVGSEAFF.

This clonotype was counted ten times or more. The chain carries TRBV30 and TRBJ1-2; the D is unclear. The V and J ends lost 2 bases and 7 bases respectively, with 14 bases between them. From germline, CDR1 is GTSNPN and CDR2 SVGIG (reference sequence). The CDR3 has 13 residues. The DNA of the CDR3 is TGTGCCTGGAGTCCGGAAGGACGGGGTGGCTACACCTTC. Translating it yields CAWSPEGRGGYTF.